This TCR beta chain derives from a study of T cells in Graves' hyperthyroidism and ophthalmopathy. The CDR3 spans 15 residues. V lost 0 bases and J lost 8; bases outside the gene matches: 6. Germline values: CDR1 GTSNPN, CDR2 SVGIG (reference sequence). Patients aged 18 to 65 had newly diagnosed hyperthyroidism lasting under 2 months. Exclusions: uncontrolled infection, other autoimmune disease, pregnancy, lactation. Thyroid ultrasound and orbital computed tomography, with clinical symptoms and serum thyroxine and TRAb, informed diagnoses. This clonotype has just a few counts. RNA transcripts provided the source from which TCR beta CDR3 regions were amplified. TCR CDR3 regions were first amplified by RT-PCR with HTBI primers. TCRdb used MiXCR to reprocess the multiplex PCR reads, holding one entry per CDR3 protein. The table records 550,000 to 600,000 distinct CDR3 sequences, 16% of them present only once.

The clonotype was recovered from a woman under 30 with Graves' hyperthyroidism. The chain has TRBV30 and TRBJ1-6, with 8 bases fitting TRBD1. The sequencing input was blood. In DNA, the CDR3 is TGTGCCTGGAGTGTACTGGACAGGGAGCATTCACCCCTCCACTTT. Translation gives CAWSVLDREHSPLHF. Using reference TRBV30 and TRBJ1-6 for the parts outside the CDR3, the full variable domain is SQTIHQWPATLVQPVGSPLSLECTVEGTSNPNLYWYRQAAGRGLQLLFYSVGIGQISSEVPQNLSASRPQDRQFILSSKKLLLSDSGFYLCAWSVLDREHSPLHFGNGTRLTVT.